This entry describes one T cell receptor (beta chain). Its target is not known. The protocol was immunoSEQ multiplex PCR, while the TCRdb copy is restricted to in-frame clones and leaves out a portion. The sample has more than 85,000 clones; 80% to 95% are singletons. The sample is drawn from a study of T cell responses to AZD1222 COVID-19 vaccine. Notes on the study in general: Compared with day 0, the breadth and depth of the Spike-specific TCR repertoire rose significantly after two doses of AZD1222. Only a handful of AZD1222 recipients, roughly six in all, had baseline seropositivity. Vaccine-related CD4 TCRs covered spike, predominating at 160-218 and 743-854.

The TCR was taken from an adult who received the AZD1222 COVID-19 vaccine. Here the sequenced sample was peripheral blood, taken 28 days after the second AZD1222 dose.

Here the CDR3 DNA reads TGCAGCGTAACCGGACAGGGGGCTTACAATGAGCAGTTCTTC. It encodes CSVTGQGAYNEQFF. J is TRBJ2-1 and V is TRBV29-1; 11 nucleotides align to TRBD1. V shed 6 bases and J 4 bases; nucleotides not matched to a gene: 5. The CDR3 covers 14 residues. Germline values: CDR1 SQVTM, CDR2 ANQGSEA.